This T cell receptor beta chain was documented in a study of metastatic and nonmetastatic thyroid tumors. Study-level background: Comparative analysis of repertoires was undertaken across blood and tumor or nodule tissue obtained from malignant and benign thyroid patients.

Treatment of any kind had been given to no patient before thyroid surgery. TCRdb used MiXCR to call clones anew from the PCR reads. The sample has about 20,000 clones, around 18% seen once; the top ten hold roughly 2.8%. This clone was seen many times. A much larger clone differs by one base, so this may be a read error. The germline V gene encodes CDR1 MNHEY and CDR2 SMNVEV (reference sequence). The CDR3 runs to 17 residues. The V and J ends lost 4 bases and 1 base respectively, with 19 bases between them. The chain links TRBV27 to TRBJ1-1; D possibly corresponds to TRBD1 (5 bases). The sample consisted of adjacent normal tissue. This clonotype was obtained from a male donor with papillary thyroid cancer or a benign thyroid nodule (not recorded which). Some clones in this sample may be carry-over from other donors' samples. The DNA of the CDR3 is TGTGCCAGCAGTTCCGAGACAGCAACAACACAGAACACTGAAGCTTTCTTT. It translates to CASSSETATTQNTEAFF.